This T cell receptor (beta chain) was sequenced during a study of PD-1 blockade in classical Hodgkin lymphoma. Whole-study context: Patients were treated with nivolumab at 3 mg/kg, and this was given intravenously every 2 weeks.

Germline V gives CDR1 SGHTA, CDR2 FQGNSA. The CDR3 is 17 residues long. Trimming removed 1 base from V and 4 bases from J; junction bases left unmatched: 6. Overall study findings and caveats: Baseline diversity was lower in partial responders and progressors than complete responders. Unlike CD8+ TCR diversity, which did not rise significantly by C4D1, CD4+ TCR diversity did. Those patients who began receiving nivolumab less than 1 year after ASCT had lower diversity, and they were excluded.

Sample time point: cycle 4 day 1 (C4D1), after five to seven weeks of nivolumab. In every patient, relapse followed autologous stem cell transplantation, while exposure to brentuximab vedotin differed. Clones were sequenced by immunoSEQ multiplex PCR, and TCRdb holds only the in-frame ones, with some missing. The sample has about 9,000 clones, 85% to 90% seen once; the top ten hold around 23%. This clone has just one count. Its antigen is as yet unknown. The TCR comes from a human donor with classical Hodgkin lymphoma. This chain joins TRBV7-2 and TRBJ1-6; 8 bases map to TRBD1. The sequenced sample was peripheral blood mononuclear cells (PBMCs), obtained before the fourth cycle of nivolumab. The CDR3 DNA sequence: TGTGCCAGCAGCTTAGGGCGGACAGGGATTTATAATTCACCCCTCCACTTT. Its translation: CASSLGRTGIYNSPLHF.